This TCR beta chain derives from a study of low-dose radiotherapy and immunotherapy resistance in tumors. At the level of the study: It was 1 Gy per fraction every two weeks that Cohort 2 received, adding up to 13 Gy over 26 weeks. Dosing of intravenous cyclophosphamide at 200 mg/m2 occurred every two weeks and took place one day prior to radiation and immunotherapy. For four cycles from cycle 1 day 1, patients took 300 mg oral aspirin daily.

Time point denoted: after trial treatment. As for treatment: LDRT plus nivolumab, ipilimumab, low-dose cyclophosphamide and aspirin (RACIN trial). Patients qualified if they had advanced solid tumors that lacked tumor-infiltrating lymphocytes. TRAV- and TRBV-specific primers primed first-strand cDNA, covering alpha and beta chains. For amplifying TCRs, the PCR ran for roughly 20 cycles with Phusion, which was used together with a constant-region primer and the adapter on the V primers. TCRdb re-analysed the reads in MiXCR, keeping a single row per CDR3 protein. This repertoire shows about 58,000 distinct CDR3 sequences, around a quarter found once; its top ten account for approximately 7.2%. Many counts were recorded for this clonotype. The length of the CDR3 is 18 residues. Germline trimming cut 2 bases from V and 3 bases from J; bases unmatched to any gene: 12. CDR1 and CDR2 (germline): SGHTA, FQGTGA.

This clonotype originated in a male donor with prostate cancer. The material sequenced was PBMCs, taken after low-dose radiotherapy plus immunotherapy. The chain recombines TRBV7-3 with TRBJ2-2; the match to TRBD2 covers 7 bases. This CDR3 reads CASSLRLGEGRDTGELFF. DNA of the CDR3: TGTGCCAGCAGCTTACGATTGGGGGAGGGGAGGGACACCGGGGAGCTGTTTTTT.